These 7 T cell receptor beta chains were sequenced from one sample in a study of blood T cell repertoires in COVID-19. TCRdb's table, derived via immunoSEQ multiplex PCR, lists solely in-frame clones and lacks some. Found here are about 100,000 clones, around four fifths of them singletons; the top ten hold around an eighth. Sequencing was performed on peripheral blood. Source of these receptors: a man aged 45 to 65 with active or convalescent COVID-19.

V and J are TRBV10-3 and TRBJ2-4, with a possible D match to TRBD1 (6 bases). V was pared by 8 bases and J by 0 bases, with 11 bases between. Germline V gene lookup returns CDR1 ENHRY and CDR2 SYGVKD. This CDR3 comprises 14 residues. CDR3 region: CAIRDTVAKNIQYF. CDR3 bases: TGTGCCATCCGGGACACCGTAGCCAAAAACATTCAGTACTTC.

The chain has TRBV28 and TRBJ2-1; D possibly corresponds to TRBD2 (6 bases). CDR1 is MDHEN and CDR2 is SYDVKM in the germline V gene. The CDR3 has 17 residues. Trimming cost V 11 bases and J 5 bases, with 28 bases left between them. DNA of the CDR3: TGTGCCGGAAGTTATCTGCAGGGAGGTTACCTCAACAATGAGCAGTTCTTC. It is translated as CAGSYLQGGYLNNEQFF.

The CDR3 reads CASSTGNGNTIYF. CDR3 nucleotide sequence: TGTGCCAGCAGCACAGGGAACGGAAACACCATATATTTT. The chain recombines TRBV27 with TRBJ1-3; tentative D call: TRBD1 (6 bases). This CDR3 is built from 13 residues. The germline CDR1 and CDR2 sequences are MNHEY and SMNVEV (reference sequence). V lost 6 bases to trimming and J lost 4 bases, with 10 bases between them.

The chain joins TRBV19 to TRBJ2-4; D unresolved. The ends were cut back, 8 bases at V and 1 base at J, with 12 bases in the middle. CDR3 size: 14 residues. Germline lookup yields CDR1 LNHDA and CDR2 SQIVND (reference sequence). Here the CDR3 reads CASGFYTAKNIQYF. As DNA, the CDR3 is TGTGCCAGTGGTTTCTATACGGCCAAAAACATTCAGTACTTC.

This clone was counted a single time. The chain recombines TRBV6-5 with TRBJ2-2, with TRBD2 identical over 10 bases. Germline assignment: CDR1 MNHEY and CDR2 SVGAGI. V lost 7 bases, J lost 5 bases, and 7 bases stayed unmatched. The CDR3 is 15 residues long. CDR3 loop: CASISSGSSTGELFF. The DNA for the CDR3 is TGTGCCAGCATCTCTAGCGGGAGTAGTACCGGGGAGCTGTTTTTT.

The chain couples TRBV12-5 to TRBJ1-2, with TRBD1 as a possible D gene (5 bases). The CDR3 is 10 amino acids. Trimming removed 7 bases at V and 13 bases at J, with 13 bases between. Germline loops: CDR1 LGHNT, CDR2 FRNRAP. The CDR3, as DNA: TGTGCTAGTGCCGGGACTGAAGGCACCTTC. Protein sequence: CASAGTEGTF.

The chain links TRBV7-9 to TRBJ2-3, with 8 bases aligning to TRBD2. CDR1 SEHNR and CDR2 FQNEAQ come from the germline V gene (reference sequence). This CDR3 contains 15 residues. Germline trimming cut 5 bases from V and 3 bases from J; bases unmatched to any gene: 7. The CDR3 is CASSPTSGGTDTQYF. The CDR3 nucleotides read TGTGCCAGCAGCCCGACCAGCGGGGGAACAGATACGCAGTATTTT.